This note documents a single TCR beta chain sequence. In assigning cohorts, the study relied on participant-reported clinical history. This sample stems from a study of blood T cell repertoires in COVID-19. Repertoires were generated with immunoSEQ multiplex PCR, while TCRdb's copy carries only in-frame clones and drops some. The data contain about 320,000 clones, roughly 90% of them seen just once; the ten biggest clones take up 3.9%. CDR1 is SGHRS and CDR2 is YFSETQ in the germline V gene. The CDR3 covers 17 residues. Unmatched junction bases numbered 12, after V lost 4 bases and J lost 0 bases. Sequenced input: PBMCs or T cells enriched from blood (not recorded which). This rearrangement joins TRBV5-1 to TRBJ1-1, with 7 positions matching TRBD1. The source is a woman between 25 and 40 years old who had been exposed to COVID-19. CDR3 residues: CASSRGVGQDMNTEAFF. The CDR3 coding sequence is TGCGCCAGCAGCAGAGGGGTAGGACAGGATATGAACACTGAAGCTTTCTTT.